The rows below give T cell receptor beta chains drawn from one sample of a study of siplizumab effects on memory and regulatory T cells. Using immunoSEQ multiplex PCR, the repertoire was profiled, and TCRdb retains in-frame clones only, with some absent. This table holds roughly 100,000 clones, just over 90% found once. The material sequenced was CD4+ T cells sorted from blood. These receptors came from a human donor in good health. CDR3s include the opening cysteine and the closing phenylalanine or tryptophan. D genes are given only for firm matches. The size entry is marked missing in some rows and otherwise reads once, few, many or a size class.

CDR3 length	V gene	clone size	J gene	D gene	CDR3 protein	CDR3 DNA
14	TRBV13	.	TRBJ2-3	TRBD2	CASSTSGITDTQYF	TGTGCCAGCAGTACTAGCGGGATCACAGATACGCAGTATTTT
19	TRBV7-8	.	TRBJ2-2	TRBD2	CASSLAWASGGATSGELFF	TGTGCCAGCAGCTTAGCGTGGGCTAGCGGGGGGGCCACGTCCGGGGAGCTGTTTTTT
15	TRBV25-1	.	TRBJ2-3	.	CASSEAAFGTDTQYF	TGTGCCAGCAGTGAGGCAGCCTTTGGCACAGATACGCAGTATTTT
12	TRBV6-5	.	TRBJ1-1	.	CAGPLGGTEAFF	TGTGCCGGTCCGCTTGGAGGCACTGAAGCTTTCTTT
14	TRBV6-6	.	TRBJ2-2	.	CASSSGTESGELFF	TGTGCCAGCAGCTCCGGGACGGAAAGCGGGGAGCTGTTTTTT
17	TRBV19	.	TRBJ1-3	.	CASSINGWGKTGNTIYF	TGTGCCAGTAGTATCAATGGTTGGGGCAAAACTGGAAACACCATATATTTT
13	TRBV7-2	.	TRBJ2-7	.	CASSPRTGYEQYF	TGTGCCAGCAGCCCCCGCACGGGCTACGAGCAGTACTTC
17	TRBV5-6	once	TRBJ2-7	.	CASSTKAPRVSTYEQYF	TGTGCCAGCAGCACCAAGGCCCCCCGGGTCTCAACCTACGAGCAGTACTTC
15	TRBV10-3	.	TRBJ2-2	TRBD1	CAISLGQGGTGELFF	TGTGCCATCAGTTTGGGACAGGGTGGCACCGGGGAGCTGTTTTTT
14	TRBV14	.	TRBJ1-2	.	CASSRSRGNYGYTF	TGTGCCAGCAGCCGATCCAGGGGAAACTATGGCTACACCTTC
15	TRBV9	.	TRBJ2-1	TRBD2	CASSVSGRYYNEQFF	TGTGCCAGCAGCGTAAGCGGGAGATATTACAATGAGCAGTTCTTC
14	TRBV9	.	TRBJ2-1	.	CASSADGALNEQFF	TGTGCCAGCAGCGCGGACGGAGCGCTCAATGAGCAGTTCTTC
15	TRBV19	.	TRBJ1-2	.	CASRTPGVAHYGYTF	TGTGCCAGTAGGACCCCCGGGGTCGCACACTATGGCTACACCTTC
12	TRBV5-4	.	TRBJ1-2	.	CASSLPGSGYTF	TGTGCCAGCAGCTTGCCAGGATCAGGCTACACCTTC
16	TRBV19	.	TRBJ1-1	.	CASSKSPPQGNTEAFF	TGTGCCAGTAGTAAGTCCCCCCCACAGGGGAACACTGAAGCTTTCTTT
15	TRBV5-1	.	TRBJ2-7	.	CASSLGDSVSYEQYF	TGCGCCAGCAGCTTGGGCGATTCAGTCTCCTACGAGCAGTACTTC
12	TRBV5-1	.	TRBJ1-1	.	CASREGNTEAFF	TGCGCCAGCAGGGAAGGGAACACTGAAGCTTTCTTT
15	TRBV5-1	.	TRBJ2-3	TRBD2	CASSWGAGGADTQYF	TGCGCCAGCAGCTGGGGAGCGGGGGGAGCAGATACGCAGTATTTT
17	TRBV11-2	.	TRBJ2-4	.	CASSLRVLSLSKNIQYF	TGTGCCAGCAGCTTGAGGGTTTTATCCCTTTCCAAAAACATTCAGTACTTC
14	TRBV9	.	TRBJ1-4	.	CASSVGLSNEKLFF	TGTGCCAGCAGCGTAGGACTTTCCAATGAAAAACTGTTTTTT
14	TRBV5-1	.	TRBJ2-7	TRBD2	CASSLGLAVYEQYF	TGCGCCAGCAGCTTGGGACTAGCGGTTTACGAGCAGTACTTC
15	TRBV21-1	.	TRBJ2-7	.	CASRKRRERAYEQYF	TGTGCCAGCAGAAAGAGGCGGGAGCGAGCCTACGAGCAGTACTTC
17	TRBV7-6	once	TRBJ2-3	.	CASSLRAGMRGTDTQYF	TGTGCCAGCAGCTTACGAGCTGGGATGCGGGGCACAGATACGCAGTATTTT
13	TRBV11-3	.	TRBJ2-7	TRBD1	CASSSGQGYEQYF	TGTGCCAGCAGCTCGGGACAGGGTTACGAGCAGTACTTC
14	TRBV18	.	TRBJ1-1	.	CASSPSPTAGEAFF	TGTGCCAGCTCACCATCCCCTACCGCGGGTGAAGCTTTCTTT
16	TRBV6-1	.	TRBJ1-2	.	CASSVVTGNANYGYTF	TGTGCCAGCAGTGTTGTTACAGGGAACGCTAACTATGGCTACACCTTC
16	TRBV11-2	.	TRBJ2-7	.	CASSLAGGQVSYEQYF	TGTGCCAGCAGCTTAGCGGGGGGACAGGTGTCCTACGAGCAGTACTTC
14	TRBV5-1	.	TRBJ2-3	.	CASSLDTSTDTQYF	TGCGCCAGCAGCTTGGATACCAGCACAGATACGCAGTATTTT
15	TRBV6-5	once	TRBJ1-5	.	CASSDQGGSNQPQHF	TGTGCCAGCAGCGATCAAGGGGGTAGCAATCAGCCCCAGCATTTT
16	TRBV10-1	.	TRBJ2-3	TRBD2	CASSGGTSGDPATQYF	TGCGCCAGCAGTGGGGGGACTAGCGGGGACCCGGCTACGCAGTATTTT
19	TRBV4-1	.	TRBJ2-1	TRBD2	CASSQRLAGGPSSYNEQFF	TGCGCCAGCAGCCAACGGTTAGCGGGAGGGCCCTCGTCCTACAATGAGCAGTTCTTC
16	TRBV7-8	.	TRBJ1-3	.	CASSQFAGSSGNTIYF	TGTGCCAGCAGCCAATTCGCAGGGAGCTCTGGAAACACCATATATTTT
13	TRBV7-9	.	TRBJ1-2	.	CASSLGQNYGYTF	TGTGCCAGCAGCTTAGGCCAAAACTATGGCTACACCTTC
16	TRBV5-1	few	TRBJ1-1	.	CASSLGGPGSGTEAFF	TGCGCCAGCAGCTTGGGTGGGCCAGGATCGGGCACTGAAGCTTTCTTT